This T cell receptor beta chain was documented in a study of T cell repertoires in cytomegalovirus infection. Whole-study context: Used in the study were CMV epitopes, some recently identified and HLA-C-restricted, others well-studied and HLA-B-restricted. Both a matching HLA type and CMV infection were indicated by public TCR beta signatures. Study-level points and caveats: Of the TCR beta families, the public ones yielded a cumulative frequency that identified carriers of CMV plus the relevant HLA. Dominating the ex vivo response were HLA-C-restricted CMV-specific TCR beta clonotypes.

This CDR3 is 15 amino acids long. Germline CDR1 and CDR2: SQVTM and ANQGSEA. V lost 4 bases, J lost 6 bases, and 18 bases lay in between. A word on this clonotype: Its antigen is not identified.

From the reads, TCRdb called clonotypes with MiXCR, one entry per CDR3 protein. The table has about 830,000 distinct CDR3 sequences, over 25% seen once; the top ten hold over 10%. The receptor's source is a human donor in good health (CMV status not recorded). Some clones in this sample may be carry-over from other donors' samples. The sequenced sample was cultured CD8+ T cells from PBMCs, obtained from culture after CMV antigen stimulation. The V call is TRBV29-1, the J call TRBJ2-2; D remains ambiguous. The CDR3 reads CSVVNRQPYSGELFF. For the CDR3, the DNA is TGCAGCGTTGTGAATCGGCAGCCATACTCCGGGGAGCTGTTTTTT.